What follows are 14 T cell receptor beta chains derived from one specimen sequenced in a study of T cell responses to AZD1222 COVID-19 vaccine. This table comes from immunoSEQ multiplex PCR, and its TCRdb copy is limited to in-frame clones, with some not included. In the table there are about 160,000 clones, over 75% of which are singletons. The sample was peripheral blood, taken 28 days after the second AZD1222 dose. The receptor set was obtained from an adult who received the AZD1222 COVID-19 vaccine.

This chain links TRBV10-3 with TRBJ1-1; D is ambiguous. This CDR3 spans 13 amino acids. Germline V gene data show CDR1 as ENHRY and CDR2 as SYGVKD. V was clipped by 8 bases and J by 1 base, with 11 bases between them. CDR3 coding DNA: TGTGCCATCCGACGGGATCAGAACACTGAAGCTTTCTTT. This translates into CAIRRDQNTEAFF.

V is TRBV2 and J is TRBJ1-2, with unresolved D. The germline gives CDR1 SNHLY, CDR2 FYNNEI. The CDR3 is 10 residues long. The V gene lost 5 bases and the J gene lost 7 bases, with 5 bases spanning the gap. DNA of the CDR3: TGTGCCAGCAGTTATGTTGGCTACACCTTC. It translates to CASSYVGYTF.

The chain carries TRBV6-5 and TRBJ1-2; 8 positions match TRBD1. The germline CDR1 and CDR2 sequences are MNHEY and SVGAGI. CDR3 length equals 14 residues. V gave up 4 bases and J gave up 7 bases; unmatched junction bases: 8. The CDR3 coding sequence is TGTGCCAGCAGTTGGACAGGGTTGATGGTTGGCTACACCTTC. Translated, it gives CASSWTGLMVGYTF.

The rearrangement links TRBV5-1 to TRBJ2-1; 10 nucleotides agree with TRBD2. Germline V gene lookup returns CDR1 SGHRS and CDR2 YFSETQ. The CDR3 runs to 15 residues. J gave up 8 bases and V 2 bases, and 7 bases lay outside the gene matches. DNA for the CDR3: TGCGCCAGCAGCTTAGGAGCGGGAGGGAACGATGAGCAGTTCTTC. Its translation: CASSLGAGGNDEQFF.

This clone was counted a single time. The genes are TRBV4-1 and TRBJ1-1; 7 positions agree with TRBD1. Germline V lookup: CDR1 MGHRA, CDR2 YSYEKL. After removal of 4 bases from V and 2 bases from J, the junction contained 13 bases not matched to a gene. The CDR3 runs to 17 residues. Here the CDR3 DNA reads TGCGCCAGCAGCCCCCTTCCGGGACAGAGATTTAACACTGAAGCTTTCTTT. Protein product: CASSPLPGQRFNTEAFF.

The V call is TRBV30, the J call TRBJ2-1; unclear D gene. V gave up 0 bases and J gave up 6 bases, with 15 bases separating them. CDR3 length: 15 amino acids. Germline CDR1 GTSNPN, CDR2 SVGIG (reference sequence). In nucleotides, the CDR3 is TGTGCCTGGAGTGTTGGACCTAGAGAGGTCAATGAGCAGTTCTTC. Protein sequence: CAWSVGPREVNEQFF.

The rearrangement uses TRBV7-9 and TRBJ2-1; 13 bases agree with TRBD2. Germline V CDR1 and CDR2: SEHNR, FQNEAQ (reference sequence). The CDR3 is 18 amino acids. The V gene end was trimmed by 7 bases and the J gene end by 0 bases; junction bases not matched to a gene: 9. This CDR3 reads CASTPGTSGTGSYNEQFF. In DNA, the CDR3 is TGTGCCAGCACCCCCGGGACTAGCGGGACAGGCTCCTACAATGAGCAGTTCTTC.

This CDR3 is CASSTQGTGFNQPQHF. CDR3 nucleotide sequence: TGTGCCAGCAGTACTCAGGGGACGGGGTTTAATCAGCCCCAGCATTTT. V gene TRBV2 combines with J gene TRBJ1-5, with D possibly matching TRBD1 (6 bases). The germline gives CDR1 SNHLY, CDR2 FYNNEI. V lost 5 bases and J lost 4, with 18 bases in between. The CDR3 consists of 16 residues.

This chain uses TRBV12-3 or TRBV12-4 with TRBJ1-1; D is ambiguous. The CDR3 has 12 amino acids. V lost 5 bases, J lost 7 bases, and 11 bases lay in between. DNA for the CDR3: TGTGCCAGCAGTCCAAAGGGATATGAAGCTTTCTTT. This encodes CASSPKGYEAFF.

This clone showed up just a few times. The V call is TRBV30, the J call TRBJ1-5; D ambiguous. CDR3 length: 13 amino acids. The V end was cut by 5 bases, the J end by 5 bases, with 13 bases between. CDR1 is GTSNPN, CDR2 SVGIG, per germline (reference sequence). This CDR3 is CAWGVGQDQPQHF. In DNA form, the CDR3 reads TGTGCCTGGGGGGTAGGGCAGGATCAGCCCCAGCATTTT.

CDR3 nucleotides: TGTGCTAGTTCGACAGGGATGAATAATTCACCCCTCCACTTT. Translation gives CASSTGMNNSPLHF. The chain carries TRBV12-5 and TRBJ1-6, with 7 bases aligning to TRBD1. The V segment lost 8 bases and the J segment 5 bases; nucleotides outside the gene matches: 6. The germline V gene encodes CDR1 LGHNT and CDR2 FRNRAP. This CDR3 is 14 amino acids long.

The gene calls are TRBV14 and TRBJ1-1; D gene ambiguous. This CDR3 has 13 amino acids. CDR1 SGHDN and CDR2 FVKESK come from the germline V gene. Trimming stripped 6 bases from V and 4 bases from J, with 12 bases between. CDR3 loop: CASRFGESTEAFF. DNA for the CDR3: TGTGCCAGCAGGTTCGGAGAGTCCACTGAAGCTTTCTTT.

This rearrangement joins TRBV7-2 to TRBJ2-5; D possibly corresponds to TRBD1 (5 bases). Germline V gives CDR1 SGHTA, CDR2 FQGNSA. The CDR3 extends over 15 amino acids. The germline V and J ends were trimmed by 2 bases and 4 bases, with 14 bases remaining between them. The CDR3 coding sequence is TGTGCCAGCAGCTTAAGTGTCAGGGTAGGAGAGACCCAGTACTTC. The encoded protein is CASSLSVRVGETQYF.

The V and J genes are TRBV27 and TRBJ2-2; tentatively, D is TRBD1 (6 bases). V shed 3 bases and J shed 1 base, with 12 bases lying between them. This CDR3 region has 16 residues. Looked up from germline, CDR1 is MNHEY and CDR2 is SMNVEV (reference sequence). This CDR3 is CASSFSAGENTGELFF. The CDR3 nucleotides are TGTGCCAGCAGTTTTTCGGCAGGGGAGAACACCGGGGAGCTGTTTTTT.